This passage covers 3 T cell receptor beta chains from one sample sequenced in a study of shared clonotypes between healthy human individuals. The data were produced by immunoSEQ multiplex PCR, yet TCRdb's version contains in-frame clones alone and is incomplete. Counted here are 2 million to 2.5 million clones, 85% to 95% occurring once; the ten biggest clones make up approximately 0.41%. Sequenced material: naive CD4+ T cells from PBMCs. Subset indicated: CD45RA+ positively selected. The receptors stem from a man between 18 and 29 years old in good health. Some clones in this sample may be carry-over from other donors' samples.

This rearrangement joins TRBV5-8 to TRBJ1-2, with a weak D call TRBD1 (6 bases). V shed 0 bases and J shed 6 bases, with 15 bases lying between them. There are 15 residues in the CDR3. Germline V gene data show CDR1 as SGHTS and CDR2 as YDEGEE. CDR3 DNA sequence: TGTGCCAGCAGCTTGGCAAGTTGGGACAACAATGGCTACACCTTC. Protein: CASSLASWDNNGYTF.

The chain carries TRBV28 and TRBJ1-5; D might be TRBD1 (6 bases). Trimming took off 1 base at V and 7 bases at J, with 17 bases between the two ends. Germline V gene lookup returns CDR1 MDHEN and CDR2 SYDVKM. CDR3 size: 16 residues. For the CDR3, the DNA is TGTGCCAGCAGTTTATCTGGGCAGGGGAGAGGGCAGCCCCAGCATTTT. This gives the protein CASSLSGQGRGQPQHF.

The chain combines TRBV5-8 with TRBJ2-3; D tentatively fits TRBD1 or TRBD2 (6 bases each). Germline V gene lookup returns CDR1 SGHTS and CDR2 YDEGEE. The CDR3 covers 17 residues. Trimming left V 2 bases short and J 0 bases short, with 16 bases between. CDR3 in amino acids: CASSFSIGGRSTDTQYF. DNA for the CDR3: TGTGCCAGCAGCTTTTCCATCGGGGGCCGTAGCACAGATACGCAGTATTTT.